The rows below give T cell receptor beta chains drawn from one sample of a study of blood T cells in healthy people across ages. TCRdb ran MiXCR on the 5' RACE reads and lists one entry per CDR3 protein. The table has 780,000 or so distinct CDR3 sequences, 56% seen once. Material for sequencing was blood. These receptors were collected from a man aged 35-49 years in good health. The CDR3 runs from the conserved cysteine through the conserved F or W. D genes are given only for firm matches. Where a row states a size, it is once, few, many or the class of an expanded clone; other rows omit it.

D: TRBD1
size: NA
V: TRBV18
J: TRBJ2-7
CDR3: CASSKPKKTGRSPQPYEQYF
DNA: TGTGCCAGCTCAAAACCCAAAAAGACAGGGCGGTCTCCACAACCATACGAGCAGTACTTC

D: TRBD1
size: few
V: TRBV20-1
J: TRBJ1-2
CDR3: CSALGGQEDYGYTF
DNA: TGCAGTGCCCTTGGGGGACAGGAGGACTATGGCTACACCTTC

D: NA
size: few
V: TRBV4-3
J: TRBJ2-7
CDR3: CASSQAQYYEQYF
DNA: TGCGCCAGCAGCCAAGCCCAATACTACGAGCAGTACTTC

D: TRBD2
size: NA
V: TRBV29-1
J: TRBJ2-3
CDR3: CSVGTSSGGALADTQYF
DNA: TGCAGCGTTGGAACGAGTAGCGGGGGGGCGTTAGCAGATACGCAGTATTTT

D: TRBD2
size: few
V: TRBV2
J: TRBJ2-5
CDR3: CASSALRGAQETQYF
DNA: TGTGCCAGCAGTGCTTTGCGGGGGGCCCAAGAGACCCAGTACTTC

D: NA
size: NA
V: TRBV12-3/TRBV12-4
J: TRBJ1-1
CDR3: CASSFAARLGMNTEAFF
DNA: TGTGCCAGCAGTTTTGCGGCCCGGCTCGGGATGAACACTGAAGCTTTCTTT

D: NA
size: few
V: TRBV4-3
J: TRBJ2-1
CDR3: CASSQDPNEQFF
DNA: TGCGCCAGCAGCCAAGATCCCAATGAGCAGTTCTTC

D: TRBD2
size: few
V: TRBV20-1
J: TRBJ2-7
CDR3: CSALGPSGSREQYF
DNA: TGCAGTGCGTTAGGCCCTAGCGGGAGCCGCGAGCAGTACTTC

D: NA
size: NA
V: TRBV20-1
J: TRBJ1-2
CDR3: CSAREPQGYGYTF
DNA: TGCAGTGCTAGAGAACCGCAGGGTTATGGCTACACCTTC

D: NA
size: few
V: TRBV7-2
J: TRBJ2-3
CDR3: CASSLGVTTLTDTQYF
DNA: TGTGCCAGCAGCTTAGGAGTGACGACCCTCACAGATACGCAGTATTTT

D: NA
size: NA
V: TRBV20-1
J: TRBJ2-7
CDR3: CSAREEGRGYEQYF
DNA: TGCAGTGCTAGAGAGGAAGGCAGGGGTTACGAGCAGTACTTC